The clone carrying this T cell receptor beta chain was counted ten times or more. Amplicons of TCR beta CDR3 were generated from genomic DNA by two-round multiplex PCR. The use of primers specific to each TRBV and TRBJ gene characterized first-round PCR. TCRdb passed the multiplex PCR reads through MiXCR, listing each CDR3 protein once. The table lists some 17,000 distinct CDR3 sequences, over 25% of them singletons. This sample stems from a study of prognosis after radiotherapy for stage I lung cancer. Study summary: Enrolled patients (approximately 13 men, roughly six women) had a median age of about 74 years and an age range of roughly 50 to 84 years. Squamous cell carcinoma was diagnosed in seven patients and adenocarcinoma in about a dozen. The radiotherapy was SBRT split into 3 to 5 fractions, giving a biologically effective dose of at least 100 Gy.

The sequencing here drew on PBMCs, taken before or after stereotactic body radiation therapy (not recorded which). This clonotype was obtained from a donor older than 45 with non-small cell lung cancer.

The CDR3 DNA reads as TGTGCCATCAGTGATTCGGCGAAGAGCTACGAGCAGTACTTC. Its protein is CAISDSAKSYEQYF. This chain joins TRBV10-3 and TRBJ2-7; no clear D. Germline V lookup: CDR1 ENHRY, CDR2 SYGVKD. The CDR3 runs 14 residues. The ends were cut back, 3 bases at V and 3 bases at J, with 12 bases in the middle.